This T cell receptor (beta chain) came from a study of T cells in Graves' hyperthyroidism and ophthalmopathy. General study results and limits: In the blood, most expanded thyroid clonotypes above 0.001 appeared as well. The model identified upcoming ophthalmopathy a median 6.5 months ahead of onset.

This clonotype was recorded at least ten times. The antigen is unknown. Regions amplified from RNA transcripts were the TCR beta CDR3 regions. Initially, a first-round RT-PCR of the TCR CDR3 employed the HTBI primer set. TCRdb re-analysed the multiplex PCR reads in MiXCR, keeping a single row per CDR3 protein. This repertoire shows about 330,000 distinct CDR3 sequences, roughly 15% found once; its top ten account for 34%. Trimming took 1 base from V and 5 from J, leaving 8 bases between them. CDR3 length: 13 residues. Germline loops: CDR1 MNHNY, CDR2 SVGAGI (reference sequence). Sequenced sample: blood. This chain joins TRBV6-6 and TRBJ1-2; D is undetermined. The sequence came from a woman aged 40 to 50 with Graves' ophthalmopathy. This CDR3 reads CASSYYRAYGYTF. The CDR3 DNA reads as TGTGCCAGCAGTTACTATAGGGCGTATGGCTACACCTTC.